The clone carrying this T cell receptor beta chain has a handful of counts. No antigen is known for it. This specimen comes from a study of spatial heterogeneity in lung cancer. Study background: Consistently, beta-chain sequences turned up in larger numbers than alpha-chain sequences did.

Study results and caveats: Within tumors, counts of expanded alpha and beta TCRs tracked tumor mutation counts.

Time point given: sample taken at primary tumor resection. TCRdb analysed the 5' RACE reads with MiXCR anew, one entry per CDR3 protein. The sample consists of fewer than 15,000 distinct CDR3 sequences, roughly 2.9% of them appearing once. The CDR3 consists of 16 residues. Per germline, CDR1 SEHNR and CDR2 FQNEAQ (reference sequence). J gave up 0 bases and V 4 bases, and 5 bases lay outside the gene matches. Sequencing was performed on lung tumor tissue, taken at surgery. V usage is TRBV7-9 and J usage is TRBJ1-3; 8 bases agree with TRBD1. The clonotype originates from a male donor with early-stage non-small cell lung cancer. The CDR3 DNA is TGTGCCAGCAGCTCAACCACAGGGGGCTCTGGAAACACCATATATTTT. Residues: CASSSTTGGSGNTIYF.